The next 21 T cell receptor beta chains were all read from a single sample in a study of CXCR3-negative and CXCR3-positive naive CD8 T cells. Preparation of TRB cDNA libraries relied on 5' RACE carrying UMI labels. TCRdb processed the 5' RACE reads again and assigns one entry to each CDR3 protein, with no DNA. The table counts 9,100 or so distinct CDR3 sequences; more than 2% lies in the top ten. The sequenced material came from naive CXCR3- CD8+ T cells from blood. Subset defined: CD45RO-CCR7+CD27+CD95- naive CD8+ T cells lacking CXCR3 (TNR3-). The receptors derive from a human donor in good health. Some clones in this sample may be carry-over from other donors' samples.

The chain is built from TRBV19 and TRBJ1-2. Germline V gene data show CDR1 as LNHDA and CDR2 as SQIVND (reference sequence). This CDR3 spans 15 amino acids. The CDR3 protein is CASSYMQGPFYGYTF.

The V call is TRBV21-1, the J call TRBJ2-7; the TRBD1 assignment by TCRdb is unverifiable without DNA. TRBV21-1 constitutes a pseudogene. This CDR3 has 15 residues. The CDR3 loop reads CASSGLDRKTYEQYF.

The J gene is TRBJ1-1, the V gene TRBV7-9; lacking DNA, the TRBD1 call made by TCRdb goes unchecked. The germline V gene has CDR1 SEHNR and CDR2 FQNEAQ (reference sequence). The CDR3 runs 13 residues. CDR3 sequence: CASSPESREYAFF.

The genes are TRBV11-3 and TRBJ2-3. CDR3 size: 17 residues. Per germline, CDR1 SGHNT and CDR2 YENEEA. CDR3: CASSPQSGEPSSDTQYF.

This clonotype is medium-sized by frequency. CDR3 sequence: CSVPGAVNYEQYF. The rearrangement uses TRBV29-1 and TRBJ2-7; no DNA is available, so the TRBD1 call from TCRdb remains unchecked. This CDR3 contains 13 residues. Germline CDR1 and CDR2: SQVTM and ANQGSEA.

Considering frequency, this clonotype is medium-sized. This sequence joins TRBV4-3 and TRBJ1-1; TCRdb outputs TRBD1, but without DNA this stays unchecked. This CDR3 is 19 amino acids long. Germline-derived CDR1 and CDR2 are LGHNA and YSLEER. CDR3: CASSHRRVGAGEFGTEAFF.

This clonotype is identified as medium-sized from frequency. The CDR3 spells CSARDFTSGPYNEQFF. The chain links TRBV20-1 to TRBJ2-1. Germline values: CDR1 DFQATT, CDR2 SNEGSKA (reference sequence). This CDR3 has 16 amino acids.

By frequency, this clonotype is medium-sized. The chain recombines TRBV20-1 with TRBJ1-2. From germline, CDR1 is DFQATT and CDR2 SNEGSKA (reference sequence). The CDR3 sequence is 14 residues long. CDR3 amino acids: CSAKLNILNYGYTF.

J is TRBJ1-6 and V is TRBV28; no DNA is available, so the TRBD1 call from TCRdb remains unchecked. This CDR3 region has 15 residues. The germline V gene has CDR1 MDHEN and CDR2 SYDVKM. The CDR3: CASTPYRVFNSPLHF.

V is TRBV20-1 and J is TRBJ2-1; TCRdb names TRBD1, which stays unverified in the absence of DNA. Germline CDR1 reads DFQATT; CDR2 reads SNEGSKA (reference sequence). CDR3 size: 14 residues. The CDR3 loop is CSNVPLDRGNEQFF.

This clonotype is labeled medium-sized based on frequency. The V call is TRBV7-2, the J call TRBJ2-3; TCRdb gives TRBD2 as the D gene, but with no DNA this cannot be confirmed. This CDR3 comprises 16 residues. The germline V gene has CDR1 SGHTA and CDR2 FQGNSA. The CDR3 sequence is CASSSWTSYGGDTQYF.

This clonotype is classed as medium-sized (0.01 to 0.1%) by frequency. The V gene is TRBV10-3, the J gene TRBJ1-2; the D gene TCRdb calls, TRBD1, cannot be checked with no DNA. The CDR3 spans 14 residues. Germline assignment: CDR1 ENHRY and CDR2 SYGVKD. The CDR3 here is CAIRGDRTNYGYTF.

The V call is TRBV29-1, the J call TRBJ2-7; TCRdb reports TRBD1, a call that lacks DNA to check it against. Germline loops: CDR1 SQVTM, CDR2 ANQGSEA. This CDR3 has 12 residues. The CDR3 spells CSVSGTGYEQYF.

This clonotype counts as medium-sized by frequency. The chain links TRBV3-2 to TRBJ1-5; TCRdb's assignment of TRBD1 cannot be checked, as there is no DNA. TRBV3-2 is a recognized pseudogene. The CDR3 totals 14 residues. This chain's CDR3 is CASSATGSNQPQHF.

In terms of frequency, this clonotype is medium-sized. The V gene is TRBV29-1, the J gene TRBJ1-1. CDR3 length equals 12 residues. The germline gives CDR1 SQVTM, CDR2 ANQGSEA. The CDR3 loop reads CSVIDPNTEAFF.

The chain recombines TRBV11-2 with TRBJ2-1; TCRdb returns TRBD1, unconfirmable since there is no DNA. Germline V gene data show CDR1 as SGHAT and CDR2 as FQNNGV. This CDR3 has 14 residues. The CDR3 loop is CASSLTGTYNEQFF.

This chain links TRBV25-1 with TRBJ2-3; TCRdb lists TRBD1, though no DNA is available to test this call. The germline V gene has CDR1 MGHDK and CDR2 SYGVNS. The CDR3 length is 14 residues. The CDR3 here is CASSESSGVDTQYF.

This clonotype shows up as medium-sized by frequency. J is TRBJ2-1 and V is TRBV29-1. CDR3 length: 15 amino acids. CDR1 is SQVTM and CDR2 is ANQGSEA in the germline V gene. CDR3 loop: CSSEKTSSTYNEQFF.

Its frequency marks this clonotype as medium-sized (0.01 to 0.1%). The genes are TRBV25-1 and TRBJ2-2; TCRdb selects TRBD2, and the lack of DNA leaves this call unchecked. The CDR3 has 20 amino acids. The germline gives CDR1 MGHDK, CDR2 SYGVNS. The CDR3 is CASSEYPGLAGDRNTGELFF.

By frequency, this clonotype is medium-sized. J is TRBJ2-1 and V is TRBV12-3 or TRBV12-4; no DNA is available, so the TRBD2 call from TCRdb remains unchecked. The CDR3 runs to 14 residues. The CDR3 reads CASREGPPPNEQFF.

The chain recombines TRBV27 with TRBJ2-7; the TCRdb D gene call, TRBD2, has no DNA to confirm it. The germline V gene has CDR1 MNHEY and CDR2 SMNVEV (reference sequence). The CDR3 spans 14 residues. The chain's CDR3 is CASSLSSGGYEQYF.